This T cell receptor beta chain was recovered during a study of blood T cell repertoires in COVID-19. Across the whole study: Sites in the United States, Italy and Spain provided acute and convalescent COVID-19 samples. T cells, B-cell-depleted T cells, or PBMCs provided the cDNA or gDNA that served as material.

This CDR3 has 14 amino acids. The germline gives CDR1 ENHRY, CDR2 SYGVKD. V was cut by 4 bases and J by 2 bases, with 12 bases left in between. Authors' data handling: Amplification of reference gene primers was used by the study to estimate nucleated cell counts. Generated by immunoSEQ multiplex PCR, the TCRdb table keeps only in-frame clones and is missing some. The V and J calls and clone size are taken from that table; D and trimming were inferred from the DNA. The sample carries a few hundred thousand clones, roughly nine tenths recorded once. This clone was counted between two and nine times. Seattle patient enrollment occurred during active infection, with longitudinal follow-up thereafter.

Material: peripheral blood. The clonotype originates from a woman aged 30 to 39 with COVID-19, enrolled during active disease. The chain uses TRBV10-3 and TRBJ2-7; D perhaps matches TRBD1 (6 bases). The CDR3 DNA follows: TGTGCCATCAGTGGTGGACAGATTACCTACGAGCAGTACTTC. As protein: CAISGGQITYEQYF.